These 21 T cell receptor beta chains came from one sample sequenced in a study of cytotoxic CD8 clonotypes in ibrutinib-treated CLL. Clones were sequenced by immunoSEQ multiplex PCR, and TCRdb holds only the in-frame ones, with some missing. The sample has more than 75,000 clones; over 60% are singletons. Sequences were derived from PBMCs, sampled after 24 months of ibrutinib treatment. These receptors came from a human donor with chronic lymphocytic leukemia.

The chain has TRBV13 and TRBJ1-4, with D unclear. The CDR3 contains 14 residues. V gave up 6 bases and J gave up 3 bases, with 11 bases separating them. CDR1 is PRHDT, CDR2 FYEKMQ, per germline (reference sequence). The CDR3 DNA sequence: TGTGCCAGCAGGCGGGAGGCCCCTAATGAAAAACTGTTTTTT. It codes for CASRREAPNEKLFF.

The V gene is TRBV6-1, the J gene TRBJ2-6; D remains ambiguous. The CDR3 spans 15 residues. V lost 5 bases, J lost 2 bases, and 10 bases lay in between. Germline CDR1 reads MNHNS; CDR2 reads SASEGT. CDR3 protein: CASSSDLTGANVLTF. The CDR3 DNA is TGTGCCAGCAGTTCAGACCTCACTGGGGCCAACGTCCTGACTTTC.

The chain combines TRBV11-2 with TRBJ1-2, with D possibly TRBD1 on 5 matching bases. Trimming cost V 4 bases and J 5 bases, with 14 bases left between them. The CDR3 contains 14 residues. The germline V gene has CDR1 SGHAT and CDR2 FQNNGV. CDR3 nucleotide sequence: TGTGCCAGCAGCTCACCGGGACTGAATTATGGCTACACCTTC. As protein: CASSSPGLNYGYTF. The whole variable domain, remainder taken from reference TRBV11-2 and TRBJ1-2, is EAGVAQSPRYKIIEKRQSVAFWCNPISGHATLYWYQQILGQGPKLLIQFQNNGVVDDSQLPKDRFSAERLKGVDSTLKIQPAKLEDSAVYLCASSSPGLNYGYTFGSGTRLTVV.

The V call is TRBV18, the J call TRBJ1-4; 7 nucleotides line up with TRBD1. V lost 2 bases, J lost 7 bases, and 4 bases stayed unmatched. The CDR3 loop spans 14 amino acids. CDR1 is KGHSH, CDR2 LQKENI, per germline. The CDR3 DNA sequence: TGTGCCAGCTCACCAGCGACAGGGATTGAAAAACTGTTTTTT. Translating gives CASSPATGIEKLFF.

This clone was detected only a few times. The chain carries TRBV10-3 and TRBJ1-1; D is unclear. Germline CDR1 ENHRY, CDR2 SYGVKD. The CDR3 extends over 12 amino acids. V was cut by 10 bases and J by 3 bases, with 12 bases left in between. The CDR3 coding sequence is TGTGCCACTGCGCTCCAGGACACTGAAGCTTTCTTT. Amino acid sequence: CATALQDTEAFF.

Concerning this clone itself: The sample carries other DNA sequences with the same CDR3. The CDR3 sequence: CASSVEGSGANVLTF. CDR3 in DNA: TGTGCCAGCAGCGTAGAAGGCTCTGGGGCCAACGTCCTGACTTTC. This chain links TRBV9 with TRBJ2-6, with D hard to call. Germline V lookup: CDR1 SGDLS, CDR2 YYNGEE. V was pared by 0 bases and J by 0 bases, with 4 bases between. The CDR3 has 15 residues.

The sample holds a few counts of this clone. This chain connects TRBV2 to TRBJ1-6; D is unresolved. Germline CDR1 and CDR2: SNHLY and FYNNEI. The CDR3 runs 14 residues. The V end lost 3 bases, the J end lost 7 bases, and 10 bases lay between the germline ends. CDR3 loop: CASSEGRGNSPLHF. The CDR3 DNA reads TGTGCCAGCAGTGAGGGAAGAGGGAATTCACCCCTCCACTTT.

The rearrangement links TRBV28 to TRBJ1-2; D call uncertain. The CDR3 spans 12 residues. V dropped 4 bases and J dropped 2 bases, with 5 bases sitting between them. Germline values: CDR1 MDHEN, CDR2 SYDVKM. The chain's CDR3 is CASSSFNYGYTF. The CDR3 nucleotides are TGTGCCAGCAGTTCCTTCAACTATGGCTACACCTTC.

The V gene is TRBV5-8, the J gene TRBJ1-1; D gene ambiguous. Germline lookup yields CDR1 SGHTS and CDR2 YDEGEE. The length of the CDR3 is 13 residues. V was pared by 3 bases and J by 5 bases, with 11 bases between. Here the CDR3 reads CASSSRGWTEAFF. The CDR3 DNA reads as TGTGCCAGCAGCTCGCGGGGATGGACTGAAGCTTTCTTT.

V gene TRBV11-2 combines with J gene TRBJ2-7; 7 bases agree with TRBD1. Germline CDR1 reads SGHAT; CDR2 reads FQNNGV. The length of the CDR3 is 14 residues. V was clipped by 5 bases and J by 6 bases; unmatched bases: 10. The DNA for the CDR3 is TGTGCCAGCAGCATCGGGACAGCTTTCTCCGAGCAGTACTTC. Translated: CASSIGTAFSEQYF.

The rearrangement uses TRBV5-4 and TRBJ1-1, with TRBD1 as a possible D gene (5 bases). Germline V CDR1 and CDR2: SGHNT, YYREEE (reference sequence). This CDR3 spans 16 amino acids. With 0 bases removed from V and 1 base from J, the gap between germline ends came to 13 bases. The CDR3 sequence is CASSLGRGAPNTEAFF. CDR3 coding DNA: TGTGCCAGCAGCTTGGGGCGAGGGGCGCCGAACACTGAAGCTTTCTTT.

V and J are TRBV28 and TRBJ1-3; D remains ambiguous. This CDR3 is 14 amino acids long. Trimming stripped 3 bases from V and 0 bases from J, with 6 bases between. Looked up from germline, CDR1 is MDHEN and CDR2 is SYDVKM. Written as DNA, the CDR3 is TGTGCCAGCAGTTTTCAGAGCTCTGGAAACACCATATATTTT. Its translation is CASSFQSSGNTIYF.

The rearrangement joins TRBV7-2 to TRBJ2-3, with 8 nucleotides matching TRBD2. With V trimmed by 6 bases and J by 2 bases, 7 bases remained unmatched. The CDR3 spans 15 residues. The germline V gene has CDR1 SGHTA and CDR2 FQGNSA. The CDR3 region has the DNA TGTGCCAGCAGTCCCCAGCGGGAGCCCACAGATACGCAGTATTTT. Protein product: CASSPQREPTDTQYF. Full variable domain (remainder filled in from reference TRBV7-2 and TRBJ2-3): GAGVSQSPSNKVTEKGKDVELRCDPISGHTALYWYRQSLGQGLEFLIYFQGNSAPDKSGLPSDRFSAERTGGSVSTLTIQRTQQEDSAVYLCASSPQREPTDTQYFGPGTRLTVL.

The gene calls are TRBV2 and TRBJ2-1; D is ambiguous. CDR3 size: 16 residues. From germline, CDR1 is SNHLY and CDR2 FYNNEI. V lost 6 bases to trimming and J lost 0 bases, with 15 bases between them. The CDR3, as DNA: TGTGCCAGCAGCAAACATGCACTTTCCTCCTACAATGAGCAGTTCTTC. This gives the protein CASSKHALSSYNEQFF.

The rearrangement joins TRBV27 to TRBJ2-3; D remains unclear. The CDR3 sequence is 12 residues long. V dropped 8 bases and J dropped 2 bases, with 8 bases sitting between them. Germline loops: CDR1 MNHEY, CDR2 SMNVEV (reference sequence). The CDR3 is CASPRDTDTQYF. Written as DNA, the CDR3 is TGTGCCAGCCCCCGAGACACAGATACGCAGTATTTT.

The chain has TRBV2 and TRBJ1-1, with D perhaps TRBD1 (6 bases). V was pared by 4 bases and J by 7 bases, with 13 bases between. The CDR3 sequence is 13 residues long. Germline values: CDR1 SNHLY, CDR2 FYNNEI. In DNA form, the CDR3 reads TGTGCCAGCAGTGTAACCCGGGACAATGAAGCTTTCTTT. As protein: CASSVTRDNEAFF. Supplemented by reference TRBV2 and TRBJ1-1, the full variable domain reads EPEVTQTPSHQVTQMGQEVILRCVPISNHLYFYWYRQILGQKVEFLVSFYNNEISEKSEIFDDQFSVERPDGSNFTLKIRSTKLEDSAMYFCASSVTRDNEAFFGQGTRLTVV.

The rearrangement links TRBV7-8 to TRBJ2-5; D unresolved. In germline, CDR1 is SGHVS, CDR2 FQNEAQ. Deletions cut 1 base from V and 2 bases from J, with 8 bases between. CDR3 length: 14 residues. CDR3 loop: CASSLVYWQETQYF. The CDR3 DNA sequence: TGTGCCAGCAGCTTAGTCTACTGGCAAGAGACCCAGTACTTC.

The rearrangement links TRBV10-1 to TRBJ1-3, with D unresolved. V lost 0 bases, J lost 7 bases, and 7 bases lay in between. In germline, CDR1 is WNHNN, CDR2 SYGVQD (reference sequence). This CDR3 is built from 13 residues. In DNA, the CDR3 is TGCGCCAGCAGTGAGTCGGCGTCCAACACCATATATTTT. Translation: CASSESASNTIYF.

This chain joins TRBV2 and TRBJ2-4; perhaps TRBD1 as D (7 bases). Germline V gene sequence: CDR1 SNHLY, CDR2 FYNNEI. Trimming shortened V by 7 bases and J by 0 bases, and 22 bases separated the two germline ends. CDR3 size: 18 residues. CDR3 bases: TGTGCCAGCATGAGGGGGCTAGCGATCGATTTAGCCAAAAACATTCAGTACTTC. Its protein product is CASMRGLAIDLAKNIQYF.

This sequence joins TRBV5-4 and TRBJ2-3; D gene uncertain. CDR3 length: 14 amino acids. V was shortened by 5 bases and J by 5 bases, with 15 bases between the two germline ends. Germline assignment: CDR1 SGHNT and CDR2 YYREEE (reference sequence). The CDR3 here is CASSSDPYEDTQYF. For the CDR3, the DNA is TGTGCCAGCAGTTCGGACCCGTATGAAGATACGCAGTATTTT. Filled out from reference TRBV5-4 and TRBJ2-3, the complete variable domain reads ETGVTQSPTHLIKTRGQQVTLRCSSQSGHNTVSWYQQALGQGPQFIFQYYREEENGRGNFPPRFSGLQFPNYSSELNVNALELDDSALYLCASSSDPYEDTQYFGPGTRLTVL.

V and J are TRBV4-1 and TRBJ1-5; no definite D call. Trimming pared 5 bases from V and 0 bases from J, leaving 5 bases between. The CDR3 sequence is 13 residues long. CDR1 and CDR2 (germline): MGHRA, YSYEKL. CDR3 DNA: TGCGCCAGCAGCGACTATAGCAATCAGCCCCAGCATTTT. This translates into CASSDYSNQPQHF.